This T cell receptor (beta chain) emerged from a study of T cells in Graves' hyperthyroidism and ophthalmopathy (dated by TCRdb to about 2019). With respect to the entire study: Peripheral blood was collected at initial diagnosis, before any treatment. A discovery cohort of about 95 patients, about 43 with Graves' ophthalmopathy and fewer than 65 with stable Graves' hyperthyroidism, was used to find distinguishing TCR V-J signatures. Whether ophthalmopathy could be predicted prospectively was tested in an independent validation cohort made up of under 20 hyperthyroidism patients plus 17 patients who later progressed to ophthalmopathy. The 90 or so discovery patients were randomly split 7:3 into training and test sets. In addition, the study compared T-cell repertoires in thyroid tissue and in blood from six Graves' hyperthyroidism patients. Once sampling was done, hyperthyroidism patients were given methimazole at a starting dose of 30 mg daily, whereas ophthalmopathy patients were given high-dose intravenous methylprednisolone. According to the paper, TCR Vbeta CDR3 sequencing was carried out on roughly 130 peripheral blood samples, which came from under 50 ophthalmopathy, 80 or so hyperthyroidism and approximately 17 progressor patients.

Study-level results and caveats: Most expanded thyroid clonotypes (frequency above 0.001) were also detected in blood, suggesting blood repertoires may reflect thyroid immune responses. During validation, the model predicted progression to ophthalmopathy a median of around 7 months ahead of onset, with roughly 65% sensitivity and 72.22% specificity. A model built on a 13 V-J signature distinguished ophthalmopathy from stable hyperthyroidism, reaching around 88% sensitivity and around 81% specificity in cross-validation and 80%/75% in testing. No statistical method was used to set the sample size in advance, and investigators knew the group allocation.

Amplification of TCR beta CDR3 regions was carried out from RNA transcripts. The TCR CDR3 was subjected to a first round of RT-PCR using the HTBI primer set and the Qiagen OneStep RT-PCR kit. The libraries were constructed in a second round of multiplex PCR and then size-selected and purified. Sequencing of the libraries was done on an Illumina HiSeq2000 using paired-end 100 bp reads. In the authors' own workflow: SOAPnuke was used to process the raw data, throwing out any read that contained adapters or uncalled bases, had a mean Phred below 15, or lacked an exact constant-primer or identifier match. High-quality paired reads were merged using COPE v1.2.5, and each unique nucleotide sequence was defined as a clonotype. MiTCR v1.1 was used to align the clonotypes against IMGT TRBV, TRBD and TRBJ reference segments. Analysis was restricted to V-J combinations with a frequency above 0.0001, which covered roughly 99% of repertoires. The TCS score was defined as F50 (clonal expansion) divided by E x V (chaos), with BLOSUM62-based TCRdist calculated between CDR3 peptides within each V-J. Welch's t-statistics and random forest reduced fewer than 550 V-J features to 10 to 15, which were used in a naive Bayes classifier (R e1071). TCRdb reran the public reads through fastp at Q25 and MiXCR, keeping productive beta chains. Rows with one shared CDR3 protein collapse into an entry with the most common genes and DNA. These V and J calls originate from TCRdb's pipeline instead of the authors' own analysis. The table for this sample lists more than 550,000 distinct CDR3 sequences; roughly a sixth of them were counted only once. The leading ten clones occupy about 14% of the sample.

To note about this clonotype: This clone's antigen is unknown. There are no base qualities to consult, and no much larger clone falls within one base.

A patient counted as having stable Graves' hyperthyroidism if no progression to ophthalmopathy occurred over 18 months of follow-up. Hyperthyroidism patients were aged 18 to 65 years and newly diagnosed, with disease duration of less than 2 months. Exclusion was applied to patients with uncontrolled infections, other autoimmune diseases, pregnancy or lactation. Clinical symptoms, serum thyroxine and TRAb, thyroid ultrasound, and orbital computed tomography formed the basis for the diagnoses. PBMCs were separated from 8 to 10 ml of fresh peripheral blood using Ficoll-Paque density gradient centrifugation. Total RNA was extracted with Trizol reagent, and quality was checked on an Agilent 2100 Bioanalyzer. V gives up 6 bases and J gives up 11 bases, and the segment between their germline ends measures 31 bases. The germline V gene (reference sequence) provides CDR1 DFQATT and CDR2 SNEGSKA. The CDR3 has 16 amino acids, counting the end cysteine and phenylalanine. The sequence is cut down to CDR3 DNA, 48 bases in frame from base 1.

The receptor was derived from a man aged 45-60 years with Graves' hyperthyroidism. What was sequenced was blood. The sequence joins TRBV20-1 to TRBJ1-1, with the D gene uncertain. The bases read TGCAGTGCGCGGAGTGGATTGACCGGTTCGAGCCAGGCGGCTTTCTTT. Translated, this gives CSARSGLTGSSQAAFF.